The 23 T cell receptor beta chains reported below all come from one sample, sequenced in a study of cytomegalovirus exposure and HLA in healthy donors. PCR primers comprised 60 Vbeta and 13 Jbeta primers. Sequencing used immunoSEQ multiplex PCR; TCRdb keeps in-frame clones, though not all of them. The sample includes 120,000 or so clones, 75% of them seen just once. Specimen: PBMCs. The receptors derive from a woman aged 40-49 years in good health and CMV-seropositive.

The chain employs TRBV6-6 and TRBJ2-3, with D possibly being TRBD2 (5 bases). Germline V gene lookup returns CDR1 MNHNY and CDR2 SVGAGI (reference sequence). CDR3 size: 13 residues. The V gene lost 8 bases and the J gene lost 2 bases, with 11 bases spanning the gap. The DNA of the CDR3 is TGTGCCAGCTCCCCGGGATTCACAGATACGCAGTATTTT. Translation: CASSPGFTDTQYF.

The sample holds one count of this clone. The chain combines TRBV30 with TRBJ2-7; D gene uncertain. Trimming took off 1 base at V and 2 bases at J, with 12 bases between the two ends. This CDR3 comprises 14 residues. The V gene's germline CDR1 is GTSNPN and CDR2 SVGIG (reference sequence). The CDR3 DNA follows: TGTGCCTGGAGTGCAGGCGTGCTACCCTACGAGCAGTACTTC. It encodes CAWSAGVLPYEQYF.

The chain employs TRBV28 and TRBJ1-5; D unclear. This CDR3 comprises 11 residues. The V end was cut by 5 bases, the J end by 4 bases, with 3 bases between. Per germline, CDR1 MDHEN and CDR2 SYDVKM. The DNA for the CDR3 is TGTGCCAGCAGTCTTAATCAGCCCCAGCATTTT. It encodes CASSLNQPQHF.

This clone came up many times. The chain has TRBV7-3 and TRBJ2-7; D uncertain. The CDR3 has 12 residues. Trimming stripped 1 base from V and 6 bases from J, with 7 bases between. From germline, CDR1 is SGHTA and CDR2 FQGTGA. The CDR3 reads CASSLNHGEQYF. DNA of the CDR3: TGTGCCAGCAGCTTAAATCACGGCGAGCAGTACTTC.

The CDR3 DNA follows: TGCGCCAGCAGCTTCAGGACAGGGGGTGATAAACTGTTTTTT. Translating gives CASSFRTGGDKLFF. The J gene is TRBJ1-4, the V gene TRBV5-1; 10 bases are shared with TRBD1. The junction had 6 bases not matched to a gene; V was cut back by 2 bases and J by 11 bases. Germline CDR1 and CDR2: SGHRS and YFSETQ. CDR3 size: 14 residues. Together with reference TRBV5-1 and TRBJ1-4, the CDR3 gives the full variable domain: KAGVTQTPRYLIKTRGQQVTLSCSPISGHRSVSWYQQTPGQGLQFLFEYFSETQRNKGNFPGRFSGRQFSNSRSEMNVSTLELGDSALYLCASSFRTGGDKLFFGSGTQLSVL.

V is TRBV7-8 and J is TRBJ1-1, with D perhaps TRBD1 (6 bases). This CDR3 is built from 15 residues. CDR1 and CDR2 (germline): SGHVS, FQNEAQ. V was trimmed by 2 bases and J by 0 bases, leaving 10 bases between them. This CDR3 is CASSLMTGMNTEAFF. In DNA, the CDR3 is TGTGCCAGCAGCTTAATGACAGGCATGAACACTGAAGCTTTCTTT.

CDR3 in DNA: TGCGCCAGCAGCTTGGTGAGGCAACAGGAGACGAACACTGAAGCTTTCTTT. This gives the protein CASSLVRQQETNTEAFF. The chain carries TRBV5-1 and TRBJ1-1; possible D gene TRBD1, 5 bases. CDR3 length equals 17 residues. Trimming cost V 0 bases and J 1 base, with 16 bases left between them. Germline-derived CDR1 and CDR2 are SGHRS and YFSETQ.

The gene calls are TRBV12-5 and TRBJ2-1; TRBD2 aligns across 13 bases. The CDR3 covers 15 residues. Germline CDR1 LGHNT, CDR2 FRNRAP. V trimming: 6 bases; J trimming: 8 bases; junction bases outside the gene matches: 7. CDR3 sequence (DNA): TGTGCTAGTGGACCAGGGACTAGCGGGAACCATGAGCAGTTCTTC. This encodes CASGPGTSGNHEQFF.

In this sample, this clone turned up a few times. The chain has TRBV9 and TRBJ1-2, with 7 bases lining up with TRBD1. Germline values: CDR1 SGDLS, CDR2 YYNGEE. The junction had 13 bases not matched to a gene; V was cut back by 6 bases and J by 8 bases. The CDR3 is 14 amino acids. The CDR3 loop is CASNTLQGPEGYTF. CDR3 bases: TGTGCCAGCAACACTTTACAGGGGCCTGAAGGCTACACCTTC.

CDR3 coding DNA: TGTGCCAGCAAAGGCGGTAACTATGGCTACACCTTC. The encoded protein is CASKGGNYGYTF. This rearrangement joins TRBV6-6 to TRBJ1-2; D gene unclear. V lost 7 bases to trimming and J lost 1 base, with 7 bases between them. Germline V gene lookup returns CDR1 MNHNY and CDR2 SVGAGI (reference sequence). This CDR3 is 12 amino acids long.

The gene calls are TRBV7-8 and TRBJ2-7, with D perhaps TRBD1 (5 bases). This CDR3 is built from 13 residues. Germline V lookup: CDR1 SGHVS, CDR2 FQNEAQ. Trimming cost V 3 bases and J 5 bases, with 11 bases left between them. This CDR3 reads CASSFRVPHEQYF. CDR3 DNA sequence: TGTGCCAGCAGCTTCAGGGTGCCCCACGAGCAGTACTTC. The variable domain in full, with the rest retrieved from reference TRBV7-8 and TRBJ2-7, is GAGVSQSPRYKVAKRGQDVALRCDPISGHVSLFWYQQALGQGPEFLTYFQNEAQLDKSGLPSDRFFAERPEGSVSTLKIQRTQQEDSAVYLCASSFRVPHEQYFGPGTRLTVT.

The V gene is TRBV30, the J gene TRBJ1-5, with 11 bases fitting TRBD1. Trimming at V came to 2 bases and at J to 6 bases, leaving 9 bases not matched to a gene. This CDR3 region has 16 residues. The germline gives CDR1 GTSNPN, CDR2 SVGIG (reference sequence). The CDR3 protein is CAWSLRDRGSGQPQHF. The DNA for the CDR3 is TGTGCCTGGAGTCTACGGGACAGGGGGAGTGGTCAGCCCCAGCATTTT.

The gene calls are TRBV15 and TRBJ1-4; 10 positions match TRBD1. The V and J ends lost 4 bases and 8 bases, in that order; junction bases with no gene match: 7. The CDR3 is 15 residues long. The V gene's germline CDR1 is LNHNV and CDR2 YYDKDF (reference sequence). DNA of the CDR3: TGTGCCACCAGCAAACAGGACAGGGGGGGGGAAAAACTGTTTTTT. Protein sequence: CATSKQDRGGEKLFF.

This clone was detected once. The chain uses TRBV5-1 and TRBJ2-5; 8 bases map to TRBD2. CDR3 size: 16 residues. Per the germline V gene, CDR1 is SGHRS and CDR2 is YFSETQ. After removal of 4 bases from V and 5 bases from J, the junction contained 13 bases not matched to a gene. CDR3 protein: CASSPPKRGPVETQYF. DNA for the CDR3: TGCGCCAGCAGCCCGCCGAAGCGGGGGCCGGTGGAGACCCAGTACTTC.

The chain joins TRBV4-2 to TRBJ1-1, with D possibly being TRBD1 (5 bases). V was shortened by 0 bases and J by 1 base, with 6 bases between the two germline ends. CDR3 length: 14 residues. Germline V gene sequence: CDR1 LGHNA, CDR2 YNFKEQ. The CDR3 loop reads CASSQDQGNTEAFF. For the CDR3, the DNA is TGTGCCAGCAGCCAAGACCAGGGGAACACTGAAGCTTTCTTT.

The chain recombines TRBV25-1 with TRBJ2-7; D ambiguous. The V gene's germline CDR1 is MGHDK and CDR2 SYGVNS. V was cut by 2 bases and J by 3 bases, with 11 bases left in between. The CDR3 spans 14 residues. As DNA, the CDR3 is TGTGCCAGCAGTGAACCAGGCCCCTTCTACGAGCAGTACTTC. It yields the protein CASSEPGPFYEQYF.

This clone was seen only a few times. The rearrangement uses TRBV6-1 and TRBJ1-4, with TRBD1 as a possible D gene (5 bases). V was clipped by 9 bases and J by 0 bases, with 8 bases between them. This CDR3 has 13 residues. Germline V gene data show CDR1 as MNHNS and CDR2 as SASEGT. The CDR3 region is CASRRATNEKLFF. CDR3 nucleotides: TGTGCCAGTCGCAGGGCAACTAATGAAAAACTGTTTTTT.

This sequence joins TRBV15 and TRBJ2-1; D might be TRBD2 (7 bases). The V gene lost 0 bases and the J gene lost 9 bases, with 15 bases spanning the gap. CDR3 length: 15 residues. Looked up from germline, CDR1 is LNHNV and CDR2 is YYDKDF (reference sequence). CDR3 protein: CATSRDRGADGEQFF. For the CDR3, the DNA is TGTGCCACCAGCAGAGATCGGGGGGCCGATGGTGAGCAGTTCTTC.

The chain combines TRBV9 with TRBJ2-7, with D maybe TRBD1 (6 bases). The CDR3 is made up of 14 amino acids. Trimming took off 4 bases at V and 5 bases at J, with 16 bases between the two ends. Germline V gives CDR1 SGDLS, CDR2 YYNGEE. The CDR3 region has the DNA TGTGCCAGCAGCCCCCTGGGGAAGGGGGACGAGCAGTACTTC. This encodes CASSPLGKGDEQYF.

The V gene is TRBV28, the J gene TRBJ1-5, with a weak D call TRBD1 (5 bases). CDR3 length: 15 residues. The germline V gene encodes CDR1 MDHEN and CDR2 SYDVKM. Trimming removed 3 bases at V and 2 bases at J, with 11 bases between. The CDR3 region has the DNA TGTGCCAGCAGTTTCGCGGGGGAGCGCAATCAGCCCCAGCATTTT. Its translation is CASSFAGERNQPQHF.

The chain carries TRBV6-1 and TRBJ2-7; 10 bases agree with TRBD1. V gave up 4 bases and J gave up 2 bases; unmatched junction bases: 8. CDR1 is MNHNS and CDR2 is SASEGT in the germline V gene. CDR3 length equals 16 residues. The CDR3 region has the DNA TGTGCCAGCAGTGGCCTCCGGGACAGGGGACCCTACGAGCAGTACTTC. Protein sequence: CASSGLRDRGPYEQYF.

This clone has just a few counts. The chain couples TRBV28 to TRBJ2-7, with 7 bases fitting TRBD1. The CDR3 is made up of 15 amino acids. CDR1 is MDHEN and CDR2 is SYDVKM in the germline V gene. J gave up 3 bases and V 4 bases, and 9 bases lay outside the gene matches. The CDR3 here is CASSSATGSYYEQYF. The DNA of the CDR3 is TGTGCCAGCAGTTCTGCGACAGGGTCTTACTACGAGCAGTACTTC. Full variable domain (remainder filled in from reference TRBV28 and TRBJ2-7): DVKVTQSSRYLVKRTGEKVFLECVQDMDHENMFWYRQDPGLGLRLIYFSYDVKMKEKGDIPEGYSVSREKKERFSLILESASTNQTSMYLCASSSATGSYYEQYFGPGTRLTVT.

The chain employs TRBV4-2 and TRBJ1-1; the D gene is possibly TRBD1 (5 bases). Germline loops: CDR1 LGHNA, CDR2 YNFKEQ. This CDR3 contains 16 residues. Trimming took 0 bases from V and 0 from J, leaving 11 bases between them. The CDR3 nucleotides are TGTGCCAGCAGCCAAGAAAGGGGCCTCATGAACACTGAAGCTTTCTTT. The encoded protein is CASSQERGLMNTEAFF.